This T cell receptor (beta chain) was found in a study of vaccination and CD4 T cells after COVID-19. Treatment defined: approximately nine-day PBMC culture with coronavirus spike peptide pools or control peptides (ViraFEST assay). The Oncomine TCR Beta short-read assay sequenced DNA from cultured CD4+ T cells. TCRdb reprocessed the PCR reads via MiXCR and lists one record per CDR3 protein. The sample consists of over 15,000 distinct CDR3 sequences, just under 55% of them appearing once. CDR1 and CDR2 (germline): SGHAT, FQNNGV. The CDR3 is 13 amino acids. V was pared by 3 bases and J by 2 bases, with 7 bases between. On this clonotype: Its specificity is not known.

The V call is TRBV11-2, the J call TRBJ1-1; D unclear. The TCR sequence derives from a human donor who had recovered from COVID-19. Specimen: CD4+ T cells from blood, cultured in vitro. The CDR3 DNA follows: TGTGCCAGCAGCTTCACAGATAACACTGAAGCTTTCTTT. Protein sequence: CASSFTDNTEAFF.